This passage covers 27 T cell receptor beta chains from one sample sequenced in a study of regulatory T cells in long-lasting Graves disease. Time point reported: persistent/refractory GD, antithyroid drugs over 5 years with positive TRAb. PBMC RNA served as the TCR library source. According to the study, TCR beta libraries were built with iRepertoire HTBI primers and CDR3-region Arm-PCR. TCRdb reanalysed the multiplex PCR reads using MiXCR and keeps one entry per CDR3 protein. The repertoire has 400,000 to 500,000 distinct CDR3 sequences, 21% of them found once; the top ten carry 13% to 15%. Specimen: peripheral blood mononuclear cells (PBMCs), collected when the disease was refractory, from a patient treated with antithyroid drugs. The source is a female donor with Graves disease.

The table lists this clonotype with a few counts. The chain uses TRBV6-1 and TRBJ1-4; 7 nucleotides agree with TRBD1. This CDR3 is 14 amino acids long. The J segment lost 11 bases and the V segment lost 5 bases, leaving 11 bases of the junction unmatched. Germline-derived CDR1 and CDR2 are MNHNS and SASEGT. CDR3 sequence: CASSTGQGVVKLFF. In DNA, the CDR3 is TGTGCCAGCAGTACGGGTCAGGGGGTCGTGAAACTGTTTTTT.

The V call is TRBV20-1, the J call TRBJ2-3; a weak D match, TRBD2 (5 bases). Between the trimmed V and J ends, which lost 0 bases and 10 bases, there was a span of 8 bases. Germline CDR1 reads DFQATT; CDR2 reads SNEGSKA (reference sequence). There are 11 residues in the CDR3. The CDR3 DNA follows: TGCAGTGCTAGAGAGTCCGGGGCGCAGTATTTT. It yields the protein CSARESGAQYF.

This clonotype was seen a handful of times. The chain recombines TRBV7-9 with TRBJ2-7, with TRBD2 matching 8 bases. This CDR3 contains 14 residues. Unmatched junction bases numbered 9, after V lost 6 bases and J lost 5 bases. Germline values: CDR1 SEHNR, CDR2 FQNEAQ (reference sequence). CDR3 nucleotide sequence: TGTGCCAGCAGTCTTGGAGGGACTAGGAACGAGCAGTACTTC. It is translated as CASSLGGTRNEQYF. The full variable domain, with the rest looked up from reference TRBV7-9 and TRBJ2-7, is DTGVSQNPRHKITKRGQNVTFRCDPISEHNRLYWYRQTLGQGPEFLTYFQNEAQLEKSRLLSDRFSAERPKGSFSTLEIQRTEQGDSAMYLCASSLGGTRNEQYFGPGTRLTVT.

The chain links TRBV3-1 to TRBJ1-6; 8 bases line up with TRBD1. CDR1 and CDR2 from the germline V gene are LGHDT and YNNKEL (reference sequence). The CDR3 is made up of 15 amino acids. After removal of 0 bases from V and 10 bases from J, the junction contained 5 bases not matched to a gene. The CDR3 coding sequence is TGTGCCAGCAGCCAAGAGGACAGGGTTGGCTCACCCCTCCACTTT. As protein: CASSQEDRVGSPLHF.

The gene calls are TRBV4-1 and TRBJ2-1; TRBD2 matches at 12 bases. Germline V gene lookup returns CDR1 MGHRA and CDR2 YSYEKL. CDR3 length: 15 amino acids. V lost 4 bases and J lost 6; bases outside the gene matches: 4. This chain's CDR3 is CASSLLAGGFNEQFF. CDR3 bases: TGCGCCAGCAGCCTACTAGCGGGAGGTTTCAATGAGCAGTTCTTC.

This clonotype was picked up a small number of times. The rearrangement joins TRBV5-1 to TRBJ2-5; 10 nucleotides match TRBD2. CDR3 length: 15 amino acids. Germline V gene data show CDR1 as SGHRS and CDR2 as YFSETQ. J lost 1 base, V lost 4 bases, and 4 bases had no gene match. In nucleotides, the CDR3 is TGCGCCAGCAGCACACTAGCGGGGACCCAAGAGACCCAGTACTTC. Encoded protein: CASSTLAGTQETQYF.

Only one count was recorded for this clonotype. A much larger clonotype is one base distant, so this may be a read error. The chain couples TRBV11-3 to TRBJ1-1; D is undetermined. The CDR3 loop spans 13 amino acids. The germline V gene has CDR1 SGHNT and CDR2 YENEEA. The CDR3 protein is CASRPRSNTEASF. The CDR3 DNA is TGTGCCAGCAGACCCCGAAGCAACACTGAAGCTTCCTTT.

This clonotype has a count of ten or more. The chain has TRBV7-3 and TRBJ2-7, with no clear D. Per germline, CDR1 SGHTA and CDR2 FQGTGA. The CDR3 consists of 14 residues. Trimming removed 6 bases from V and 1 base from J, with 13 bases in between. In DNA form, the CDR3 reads TGTGCCAGCAGACCCACTCCCGGGTCCTACGAGCAGTACTTC. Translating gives CASRPTPGSYEQYF.

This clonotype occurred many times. As DNA, the CDR3 is TGCAGTGCTAGAGATCGGGCTAGCGGGAGTGCAGATACGCAGTATTTT. This codes for CSARDRASGSADTQYF. The chain recombines TRBV20-1 with TRBJ2-3; 10 nucleotides match TRBD2. CDR1 and CDR2 from the germline V gene are DFQATT and SNEGSKA (reference sequence). V shed 0 bases, J shed 4 bases, and the junction held 7 bases outside the gene matches. The CDR3 totals 16 residues.

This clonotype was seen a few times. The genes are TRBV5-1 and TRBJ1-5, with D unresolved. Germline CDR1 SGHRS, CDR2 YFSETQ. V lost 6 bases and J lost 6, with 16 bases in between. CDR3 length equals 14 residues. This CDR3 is CASNFHPQGQPQHF. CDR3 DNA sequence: TGCGCCAGCAATTTTCACCCCCAAGGTCAGCCCCAGCATTTT.

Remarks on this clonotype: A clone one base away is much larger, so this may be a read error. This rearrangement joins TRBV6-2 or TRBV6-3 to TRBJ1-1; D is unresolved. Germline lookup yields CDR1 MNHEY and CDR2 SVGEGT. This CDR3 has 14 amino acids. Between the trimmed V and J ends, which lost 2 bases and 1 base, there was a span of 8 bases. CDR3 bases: TGTGCCAGCAGTTACCGAGACGCGAACACTGAAGCTTTCTTT. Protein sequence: CASSYRDANTEAFF.

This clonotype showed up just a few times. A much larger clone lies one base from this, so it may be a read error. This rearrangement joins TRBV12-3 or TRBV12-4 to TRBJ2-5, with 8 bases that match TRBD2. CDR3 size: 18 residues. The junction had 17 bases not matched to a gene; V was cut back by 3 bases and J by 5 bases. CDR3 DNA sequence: TGTGCCAGCAGTTTGCTCTCCCCCTTGAGCGGGACTAGGGAGACCCAGTACTTC. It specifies CASSLLSPLSGTRETQYF.

The CDR3 spells CAWSDEAGRGDGYTF. The CDR3 DNA sequence: TGTGCCTGGAGCGATGAGGCAGGGAGAGGAGATGGCTACACCTTC. The chain links TRBV30 to TRBJ1-2; TRBD1 is a possible D gene (5 bases). This CDR3 region has 15 residues. V was cut by 3 bases and J by 6 bases, with 20 bases left in between. CDR1 is GTSNPN and CDR2 is SVGIG in the germline V gene (reference sequence).

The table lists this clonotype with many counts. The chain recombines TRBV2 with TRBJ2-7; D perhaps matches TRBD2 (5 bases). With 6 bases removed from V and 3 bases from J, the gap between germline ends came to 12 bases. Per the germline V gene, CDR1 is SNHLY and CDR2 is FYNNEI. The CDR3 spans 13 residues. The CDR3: CASSPPRDYEQYF. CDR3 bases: TGTGCCAGCAGCCCCCCCCGGGACTACGAGCAGTACTTC. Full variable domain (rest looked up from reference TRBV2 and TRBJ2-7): EPEVTQTPSHQVTQMGQEVILRCVPISNHLYFYWYRQILGQKVEFLVSFYNNEISEKSEIFDDQFSVERPDGSNFTLKIRSTKLEDSAMYFCASSPPRDYEQYFGPGTRLTVT.

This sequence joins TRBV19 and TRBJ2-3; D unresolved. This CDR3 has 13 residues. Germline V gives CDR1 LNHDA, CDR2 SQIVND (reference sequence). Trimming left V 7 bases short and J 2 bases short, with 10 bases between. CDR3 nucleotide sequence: TGTGCCAGTACCCGGGCAGACACAGATACGCAGTATTTT. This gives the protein CASTRADTDTQYF.

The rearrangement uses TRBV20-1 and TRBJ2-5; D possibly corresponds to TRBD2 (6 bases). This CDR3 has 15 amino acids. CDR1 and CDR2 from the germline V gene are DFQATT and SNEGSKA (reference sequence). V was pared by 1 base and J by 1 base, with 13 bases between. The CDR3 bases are TGCAGTGCTAGAGCCAGTTGGGACTTCCAAGAGACCCAGTACTTC. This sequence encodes CSARASWDFQETQYF.

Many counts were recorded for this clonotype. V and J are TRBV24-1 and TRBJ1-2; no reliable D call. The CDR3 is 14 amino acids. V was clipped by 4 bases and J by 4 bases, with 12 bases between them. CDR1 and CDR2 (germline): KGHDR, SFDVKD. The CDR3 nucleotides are TGTGCCACCAGTGACGGTGAGGCGGGCTATGGCTACACCTTC. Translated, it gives CATSDGEAGYGYTF.

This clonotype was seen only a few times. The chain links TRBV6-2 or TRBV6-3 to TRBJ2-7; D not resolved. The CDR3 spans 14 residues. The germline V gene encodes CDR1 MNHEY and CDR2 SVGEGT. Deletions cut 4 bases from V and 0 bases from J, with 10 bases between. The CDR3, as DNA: TGTGCCAGCAGTTTGTATAGATTCTCCTACGAGCAGTACTTC. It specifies CASSLYRFSYEQYF.

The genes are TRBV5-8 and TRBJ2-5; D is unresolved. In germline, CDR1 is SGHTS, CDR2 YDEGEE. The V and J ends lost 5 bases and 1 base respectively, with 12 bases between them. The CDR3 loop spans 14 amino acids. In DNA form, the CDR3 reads TGTGCCAGCAGTTGGCCCCGACCCCAAGAGACCCAGTACTTC. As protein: CASSWPRPQETQYF.

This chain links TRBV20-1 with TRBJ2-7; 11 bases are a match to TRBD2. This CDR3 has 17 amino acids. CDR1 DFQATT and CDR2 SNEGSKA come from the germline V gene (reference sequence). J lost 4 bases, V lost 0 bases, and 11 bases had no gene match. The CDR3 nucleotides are TGCAGTGCTAGAGATTTGGGACTAGCGGTGGGGCTATACGAGCAGTACTTC. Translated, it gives CSARDLGLAVGLYEQYF.

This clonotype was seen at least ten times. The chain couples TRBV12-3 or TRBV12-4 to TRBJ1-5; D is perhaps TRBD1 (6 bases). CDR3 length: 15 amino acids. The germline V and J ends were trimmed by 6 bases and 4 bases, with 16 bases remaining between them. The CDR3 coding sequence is TGTGCCAGCAGCCTTACGACAGGCCAAAATCAGCCCCAGCATTTT. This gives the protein CASSLTTGQNQPQHF.

The CDR3 DNA sequence: TGTGCCAGCAGCGTAGGGGAGGTAGGGGAGCAGTACTTC. It encodes CASSVGEVGEQYF. This chain connects TRBV9 to TRBJ2-7, with D perhaps matching TRBD2 (6 bases). Trimming shortened V by 0 bases and J by 7 bases, and 11 bases separated the two germline ends. Germline assignment: CDR1 SGDLS and CDR2 YYNGEE. CDR3 size: 13 residues.

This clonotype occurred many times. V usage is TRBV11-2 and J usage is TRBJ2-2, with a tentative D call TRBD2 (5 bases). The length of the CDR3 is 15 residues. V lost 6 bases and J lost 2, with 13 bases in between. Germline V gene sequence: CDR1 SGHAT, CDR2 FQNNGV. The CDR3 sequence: CASSLWTGNTGELFF. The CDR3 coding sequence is TGTGCCAGCAGTTTATGGACGGGAAACACCGGGGAGCTGTTTTTT.

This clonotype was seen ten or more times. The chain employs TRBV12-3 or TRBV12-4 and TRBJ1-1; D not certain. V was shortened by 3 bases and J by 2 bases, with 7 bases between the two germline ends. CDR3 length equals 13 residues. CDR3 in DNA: TGTGCCAGCAGTTTGGGGTATAACACTGAAGCTTTCTTT. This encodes CASSLGYNTEAFF.

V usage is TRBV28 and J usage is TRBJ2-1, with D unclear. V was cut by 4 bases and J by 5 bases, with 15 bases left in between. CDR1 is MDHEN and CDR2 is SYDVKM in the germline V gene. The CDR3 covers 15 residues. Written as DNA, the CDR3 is TGTGCCAGCAGTTGGCACTGGGGTAATCACAATGAGCAGTTCTTC. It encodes CASSWHWGNHNEQFF.

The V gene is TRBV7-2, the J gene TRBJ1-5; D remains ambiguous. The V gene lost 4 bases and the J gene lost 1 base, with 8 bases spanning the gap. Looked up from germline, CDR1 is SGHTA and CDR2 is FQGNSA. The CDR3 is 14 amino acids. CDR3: CASSSRPSNQPQHF. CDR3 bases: TGTGCCAGCAGCTCCCGGCCCAGCAATCAGCCCCAGCATTTT.

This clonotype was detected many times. This CDR3 is CASSYPRDPYEQYF. As DNA, the CDR3 is TGTGCCAGCAGTTACCCAAGGGACCCCTACGAGCAGTACTTC. The V gene is TRBV6-2 or TRBV6-3, the J gene TRBJ2-7; D possibly uses TRBD1 or TRBD2 (5 bases each). This CDR3 has 14 residues. Germline CDR1 and CDR2: MNHEY and SVGEGT. V was cut by 2 bases and J by 2 bases, with 10 bases left in between.